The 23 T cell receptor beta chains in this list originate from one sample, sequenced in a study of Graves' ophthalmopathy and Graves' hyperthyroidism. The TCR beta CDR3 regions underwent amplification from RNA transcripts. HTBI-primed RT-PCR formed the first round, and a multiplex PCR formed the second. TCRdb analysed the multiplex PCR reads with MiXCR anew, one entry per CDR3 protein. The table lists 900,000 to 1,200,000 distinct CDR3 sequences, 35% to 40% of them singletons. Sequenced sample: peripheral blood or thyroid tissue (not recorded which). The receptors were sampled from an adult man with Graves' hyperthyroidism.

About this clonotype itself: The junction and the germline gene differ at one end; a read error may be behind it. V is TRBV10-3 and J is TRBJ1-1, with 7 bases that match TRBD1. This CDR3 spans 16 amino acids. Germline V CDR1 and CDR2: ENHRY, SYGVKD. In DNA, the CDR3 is TGTGCCAGCAGTGACAGGGTACGTTCTGTTAATGCTGAAGCTTTCTTT. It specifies CASSDRVRSVNAEAFF.

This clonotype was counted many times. As DNA, the CDR3 is TGTGCCAGTAGTATGGCGATTTGGGGCGAGGAGCAGTACTTC. It yields the protein CASSMAIWGEEQYF. The J gene is TRBJ2-7, the V gene TRBV19; tentative D call: TRBD1 (5 bases). CDR3 size: 14 residues. Germline-derived CDR1 and CDR2 are LNHDA and SQIVND (reference sequence). V lost 3 bases and J lost 7, with 16 bases in between.

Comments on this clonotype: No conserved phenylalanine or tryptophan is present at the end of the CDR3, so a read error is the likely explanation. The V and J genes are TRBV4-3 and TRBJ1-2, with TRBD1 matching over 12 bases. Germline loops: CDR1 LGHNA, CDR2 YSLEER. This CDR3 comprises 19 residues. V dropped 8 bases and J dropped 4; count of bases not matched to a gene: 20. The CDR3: CASYGEGGTGGKEVYGYTL. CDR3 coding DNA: TGCGCCAGCTACGGGGAAGGGGGGACAGGGGGCAAAGAGGTCTATGGCTACACCCTC.

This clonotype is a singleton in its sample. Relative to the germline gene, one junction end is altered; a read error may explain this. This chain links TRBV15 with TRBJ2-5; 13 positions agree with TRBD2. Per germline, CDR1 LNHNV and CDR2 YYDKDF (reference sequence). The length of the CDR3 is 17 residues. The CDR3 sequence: CASSSRTSGGRQETQYF. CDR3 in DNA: TGTGCCAGCAGCTCACGGACTAGCGGGGGCCGACAAGAGACCCAGTACTTC.

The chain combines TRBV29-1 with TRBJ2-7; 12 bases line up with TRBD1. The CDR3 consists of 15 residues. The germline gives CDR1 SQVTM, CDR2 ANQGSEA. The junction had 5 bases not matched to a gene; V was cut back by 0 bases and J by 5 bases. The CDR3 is CSVEDSGTGGDEQYF. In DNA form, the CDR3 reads TGCAGCGTTGAAGATTCGGGGACAGGGGGCGACGAGCAGTACTTC.

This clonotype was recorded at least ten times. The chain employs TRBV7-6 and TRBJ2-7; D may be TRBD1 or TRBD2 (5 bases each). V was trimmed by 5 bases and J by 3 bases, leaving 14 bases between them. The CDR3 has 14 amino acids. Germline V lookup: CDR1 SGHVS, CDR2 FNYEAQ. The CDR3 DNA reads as TGTGCCAGCAGCCGGGACGGAATGGGCTACGAGCAGTACTTC. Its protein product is CASSRDGMGYEQYF.

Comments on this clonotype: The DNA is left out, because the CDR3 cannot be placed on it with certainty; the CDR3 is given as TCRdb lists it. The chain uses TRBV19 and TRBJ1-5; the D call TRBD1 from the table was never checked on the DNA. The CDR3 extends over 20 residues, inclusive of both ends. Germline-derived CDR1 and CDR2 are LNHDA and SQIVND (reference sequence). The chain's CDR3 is CASSGQDGYEQYFGPGPQHF.

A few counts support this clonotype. CDR3 loop: CAWTRVRNTEAFF. DNA of the CDR3: TGTGCCTGGACCAGGGTCCGTAACACTGAAGCTTTCTTT. The V and J genes are TRBV30 and TRBJ1-1; a possible D gene is TRBD1 (5 bases). Trimming took off 4 bases at V and 2 bases at J, with 11 bases between the two ends. Germline V gene sequence: CDR1 GTSNPN, CDR2 SVGIG (reference sequence). The CDR3 runs 13 residues.

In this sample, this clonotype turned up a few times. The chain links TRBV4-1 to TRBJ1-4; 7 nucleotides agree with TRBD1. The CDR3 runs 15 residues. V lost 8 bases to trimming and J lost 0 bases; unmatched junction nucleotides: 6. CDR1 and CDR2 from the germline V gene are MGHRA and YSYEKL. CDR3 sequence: CASSTGDATNEKLFF. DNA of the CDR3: TGCGCCAGCTCCACAGGGGATGCAACTAATGAAAAACTGTTTTTT.

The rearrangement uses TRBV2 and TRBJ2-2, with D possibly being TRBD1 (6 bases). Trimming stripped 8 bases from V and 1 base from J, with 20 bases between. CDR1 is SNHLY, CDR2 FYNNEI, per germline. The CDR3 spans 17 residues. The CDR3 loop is CASSPRLGTLNTGELFF. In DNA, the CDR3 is TGTGCCAGCTCACCACGGCTGGGGACACTGAACACCGGGGAGCTGTTTTTT.

This CDR3 is CAWSRGGDQPQHF. CDR3 bases: TGTGCCTGGAGTAGAGGAGGGGATCAGCCCCAGCATTTT. The V and J genes are TRBV30 and TRBJ1-5; D possibly corresponds to TRBD1 (5 bases). Germline assignment: CDR1 GTSNPN and CDR2 SVGIG (reference sequence). The CDR3 length is 13 residues. Trimming left V 2 bases short and J 5 bases short, with 10 bases between.

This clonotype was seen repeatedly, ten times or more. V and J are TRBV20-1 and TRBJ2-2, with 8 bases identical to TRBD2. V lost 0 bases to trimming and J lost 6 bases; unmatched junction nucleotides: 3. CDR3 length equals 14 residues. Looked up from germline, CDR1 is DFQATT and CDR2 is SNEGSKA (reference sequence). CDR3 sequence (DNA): TGCAGTGCTAGAGAGGGCGGGAGGTCCGGGGAGCTGTTTTTT. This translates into CSAREGGRSGELFF.

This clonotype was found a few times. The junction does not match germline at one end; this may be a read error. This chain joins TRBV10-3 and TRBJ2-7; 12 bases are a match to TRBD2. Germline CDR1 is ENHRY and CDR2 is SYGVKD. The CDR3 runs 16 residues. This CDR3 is CASSYASGRASYEQYF. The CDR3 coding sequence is TGTGCCAGCAGTTACGCTAGCGGGAGGGCCTCCTACGAGCAGTACTTC.

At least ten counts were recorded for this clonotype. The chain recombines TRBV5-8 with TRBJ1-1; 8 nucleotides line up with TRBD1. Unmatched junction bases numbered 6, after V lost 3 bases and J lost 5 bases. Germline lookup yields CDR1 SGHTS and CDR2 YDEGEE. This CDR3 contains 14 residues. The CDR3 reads CASSSDRALTEAFF. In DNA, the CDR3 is TGTGCCAGCAGCTCGGACAGGGCCCTTACTGAAGCTTTCTTT.

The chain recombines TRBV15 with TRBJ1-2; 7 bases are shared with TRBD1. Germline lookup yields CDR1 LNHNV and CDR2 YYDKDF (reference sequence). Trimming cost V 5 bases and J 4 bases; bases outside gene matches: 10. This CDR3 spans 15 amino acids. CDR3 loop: CATSAASGQTYGYTF. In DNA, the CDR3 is TGTGCCACCAGCGCCGCATCGGGACAGACCTATGGCTACACCTTC.

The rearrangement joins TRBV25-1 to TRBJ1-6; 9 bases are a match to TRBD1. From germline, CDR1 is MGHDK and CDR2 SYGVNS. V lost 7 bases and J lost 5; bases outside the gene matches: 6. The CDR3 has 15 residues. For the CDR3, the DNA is TGTGCCAGCACAAACCGGGACAGGGATAATTCACCCCTCCACTTT. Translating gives CASTNRDRDNSPLHF.

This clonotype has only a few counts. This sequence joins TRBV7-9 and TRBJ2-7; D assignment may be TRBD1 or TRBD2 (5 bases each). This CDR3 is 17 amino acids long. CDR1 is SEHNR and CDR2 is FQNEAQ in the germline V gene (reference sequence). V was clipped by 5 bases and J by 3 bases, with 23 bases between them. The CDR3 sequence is CASSHNNGDRELYEQYF. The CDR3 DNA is TGTGCCAGCAGCCATAATAATGGGGACCGAGAACTCTACGAGCAGTACTTC.

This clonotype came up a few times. The CDR3 protein is CASRGSDTQETQYF. The CDR3 DNA reads as TGTGCCAGTAGGGGATCCGATACTCAAGAGACCCAGTACTTC. The chain employs TRBV19 and TRBJ2-5; D is undetermined. The CDR3 contains 14 residues. The germline V gene encodes CDR1 LNHDA and CDR2 SQIVND (reference sequence). Deletions cut 6 bases from V and 2 bases from J, with 13 bases between.

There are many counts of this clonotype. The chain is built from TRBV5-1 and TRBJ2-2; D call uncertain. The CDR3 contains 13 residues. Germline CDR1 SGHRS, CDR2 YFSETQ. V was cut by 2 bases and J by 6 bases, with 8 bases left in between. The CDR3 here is CASSFKGPGELFF. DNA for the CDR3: TGCGCCAGCAGCTTCAAGGGTCCCGGGGAGCTGTTTTTT.

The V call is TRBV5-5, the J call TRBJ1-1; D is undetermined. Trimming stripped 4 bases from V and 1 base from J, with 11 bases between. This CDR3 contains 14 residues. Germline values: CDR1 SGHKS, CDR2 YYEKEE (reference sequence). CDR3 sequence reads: CASSLRAQNTEAFF. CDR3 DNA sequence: TGTGCCAGCAGCCTCCGGGCTCAGAACACTGAAGCTTTCTTT. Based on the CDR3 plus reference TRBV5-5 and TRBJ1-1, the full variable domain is DAGVTQSPTHLIKTRGQQVTLRCSPISGHKSVSWYQQVLGQGPQFIFQYYEKEERGRGNFPDRFSARQFPNYSSELNVNALLLGDSALYLCASSLRAQNTEAFFGQGTRLTVV.

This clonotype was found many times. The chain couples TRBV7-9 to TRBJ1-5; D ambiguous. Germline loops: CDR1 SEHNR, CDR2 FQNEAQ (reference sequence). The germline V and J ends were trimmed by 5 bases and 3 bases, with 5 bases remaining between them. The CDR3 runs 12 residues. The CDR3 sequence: CASSGDNQPQHF. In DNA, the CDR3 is TGTGCCAGCAGCGGGGACAATCAGCCCCAGCATTTT.

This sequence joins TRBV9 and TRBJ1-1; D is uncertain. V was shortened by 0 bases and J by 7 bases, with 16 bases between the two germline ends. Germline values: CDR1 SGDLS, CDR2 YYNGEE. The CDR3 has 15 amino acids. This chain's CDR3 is CASSVEADVRGEAFF. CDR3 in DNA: TGTGCCAGCAGCGTAGAAGCTGACGTCCGGGGTGAAGCTTTCTTT. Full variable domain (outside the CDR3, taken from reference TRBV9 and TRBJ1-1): DSGVTQTPKHLITATGQRVTLRCSPRSGDLSVYWYQQSLDQGLQFLIQYYNGEERAKGNILERFSAQQFPDLHSELNLSSLELGDSALYFCASSVEADVRGEAFFGQGTRLTVV.

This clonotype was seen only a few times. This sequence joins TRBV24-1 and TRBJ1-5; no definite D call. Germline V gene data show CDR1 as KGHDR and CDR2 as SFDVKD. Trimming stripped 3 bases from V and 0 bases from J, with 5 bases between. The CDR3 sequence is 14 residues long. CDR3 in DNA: TGTGCCACCAGTGATGGGAATAGCAATCAGCCCCAGCATTTT. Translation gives CATSDGNSNQPQHF.